Only a few counts were recorded for the clone carrying this T cell receptor (beta chain). Its antigen is not known. The entry originates in a study of radiation and T cells in renal cell carcinoma. Study-level results: Top 100 clonotypes averaged about 50% in irradiated versus around 45% in nephrectomy-only tumors. Tumor samples were small regions of around 0.94 g.

Stated treatment: treatment-naive control, cytoreductive nephrectomy. Treatment-naive patients without radiation supplied the control tumors at nephrectomy. Profiling relied on immunoSEQ multiplex PCR, and the TCRdb table lists in-frame clones only, not all of them. The sample consists of over 10,000 clones, about 65% of them appearing once. The CDR3 sequence is 14 residues long. Germline V gene lookup returns CDR1 MNHEY and CDR2 SVGAGI. Unmatched junction bases numbered 8, after V lost 6 bases and J lost 11 bases. This TCR came from a woman at least 80 years old with renal cell carcinoma. This chain joins TRBV6-5 and TRBJ1-6, with 9 bases lining up with TRBD1. The input for sequencing was tumor tissue, taken from a patient whose treatment was nephrectomy without radiotherapy. The CDR3 is CASRPTGGKPPLHF. The DNA of the CDR3 is TGTGCCAGCAGACCAACAGGGGGCAAACCACCCCTCCACTTT.